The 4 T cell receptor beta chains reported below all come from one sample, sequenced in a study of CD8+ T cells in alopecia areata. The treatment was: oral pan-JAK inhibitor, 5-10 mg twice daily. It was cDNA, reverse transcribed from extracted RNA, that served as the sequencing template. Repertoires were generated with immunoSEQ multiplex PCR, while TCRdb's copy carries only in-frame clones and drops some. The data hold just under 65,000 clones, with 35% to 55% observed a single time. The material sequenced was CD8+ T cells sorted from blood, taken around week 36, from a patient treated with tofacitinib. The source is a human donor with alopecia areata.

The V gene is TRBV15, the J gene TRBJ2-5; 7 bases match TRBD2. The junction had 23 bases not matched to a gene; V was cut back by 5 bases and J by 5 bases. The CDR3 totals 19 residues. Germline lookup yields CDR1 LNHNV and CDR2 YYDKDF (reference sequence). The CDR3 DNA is TGTGCCACCAGCTCGACCTCGGAGGTTTCCGGGAGGTTATGCGAGACCCAGTACTTC. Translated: CATSSTSEVSGRLCETQYF.

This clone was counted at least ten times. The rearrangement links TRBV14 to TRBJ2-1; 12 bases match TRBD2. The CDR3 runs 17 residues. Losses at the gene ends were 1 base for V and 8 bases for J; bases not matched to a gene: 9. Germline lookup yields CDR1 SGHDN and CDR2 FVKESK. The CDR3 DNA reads TGTGCCAGCAGCCAAGTCGCTAGCGGGAGGGCCGGCGATGAGCAGTTCTTC. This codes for CASSQVASGRAGDEQFF. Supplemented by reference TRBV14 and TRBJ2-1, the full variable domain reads EAGVTQFPSHSVIEKGQTVTLRCDPISGHDNLYWYRRVMGKEIKFLLHFVKESKQDESGMPNNRFLAERTGGTYSTLKVQPAELEDSGVYFCASSQVASGRAGDEQFFGPGTRLTVL.

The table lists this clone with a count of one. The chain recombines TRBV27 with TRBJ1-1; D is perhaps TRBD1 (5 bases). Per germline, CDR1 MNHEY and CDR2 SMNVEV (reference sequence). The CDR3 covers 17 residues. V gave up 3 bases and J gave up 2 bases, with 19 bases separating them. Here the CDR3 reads CASSFLVRGQGNTEAFF. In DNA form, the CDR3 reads TGTGCCAGCAGTTTTCTAGTCCGGGGCCAGGGAAACACTGAAGCTTTCTTT.

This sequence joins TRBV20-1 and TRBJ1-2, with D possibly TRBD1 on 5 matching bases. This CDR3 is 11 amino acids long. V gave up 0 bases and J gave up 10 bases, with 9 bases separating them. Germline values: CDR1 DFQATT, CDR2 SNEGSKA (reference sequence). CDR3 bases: TGCAGTGCTAGAGAAGACAGAATCTACACCTTC. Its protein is CSAREDRIYTF.